This T cell receptor beta chain is from a study of shared clonotypes between healthy human individuals. The J segment lost 8 bases and the V segment lost 2 bases, leaving 2 bases of the junction unmatched. The CDR3 sequence is 14 residues long. Germline lookup yields CDR1 MNHNY and CDR2 SVGAGI (reference sequence). Assay used: immunoSEQ multiplex PCR; TCRdb lists only in-frame clones, some missing. The sample holds 2,500,000 or so clones; over 85% are singletons and the top ten take around 0.4%. Sequenced material: naive CD4+ T cells from PBMCs. Subset described: CD45RA+ positively selected. The rearrangement uses TRBV6-6 and TRBJ2-1; TRBD2 agrees at 11 bases. The receptor comes from a man aged 18 to 29 in good health. Some clones in this sample may be carry-over from other donors' samples. The CDR3 protein is CASSYTSGSDEQFF. CDR3 in DNA: TGTGCCAGCAGTTACACTAGCGGGAGTGATGAGCAGTTCTTC.